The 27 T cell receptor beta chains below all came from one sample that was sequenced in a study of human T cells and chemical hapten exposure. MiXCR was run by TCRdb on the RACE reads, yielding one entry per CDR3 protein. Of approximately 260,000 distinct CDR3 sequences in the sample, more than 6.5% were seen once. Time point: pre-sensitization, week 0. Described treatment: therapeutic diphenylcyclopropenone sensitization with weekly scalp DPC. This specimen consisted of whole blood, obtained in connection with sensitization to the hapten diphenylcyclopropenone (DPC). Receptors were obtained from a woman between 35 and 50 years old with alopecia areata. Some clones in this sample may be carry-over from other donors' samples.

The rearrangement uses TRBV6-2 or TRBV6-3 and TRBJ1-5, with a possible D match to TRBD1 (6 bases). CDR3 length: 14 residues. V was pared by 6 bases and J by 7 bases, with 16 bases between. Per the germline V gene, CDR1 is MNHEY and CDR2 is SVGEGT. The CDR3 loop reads CASSAGGGRQPQHF. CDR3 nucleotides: TGTGCCAGCAGCGCCGGGGGGGGCAGGCAGCCCCAGCATTTT.

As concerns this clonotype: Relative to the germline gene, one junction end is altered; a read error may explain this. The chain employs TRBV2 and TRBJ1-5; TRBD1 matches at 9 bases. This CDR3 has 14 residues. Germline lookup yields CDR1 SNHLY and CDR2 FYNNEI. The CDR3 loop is CASSEDRGNQPQHF. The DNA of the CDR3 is TGTGCCAGCAGCGAAGACAGGGGGAATCAGCCCCAGCATTTT.

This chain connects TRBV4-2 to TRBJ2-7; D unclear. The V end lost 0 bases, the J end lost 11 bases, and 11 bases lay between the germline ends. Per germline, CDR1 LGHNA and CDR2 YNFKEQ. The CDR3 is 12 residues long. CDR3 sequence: CASSQEGPVKYF. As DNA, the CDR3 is TGTGCCAGCAGCCAAGAAGGCCCCGTCAAGTACTTC.

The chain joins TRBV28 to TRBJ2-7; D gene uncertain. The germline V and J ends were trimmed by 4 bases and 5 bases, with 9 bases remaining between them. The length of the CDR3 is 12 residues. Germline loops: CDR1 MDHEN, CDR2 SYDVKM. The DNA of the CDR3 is TGTGCCAGCAGTTCCCCCTTCAACGAGCAGTACTTC. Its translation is CASSSPFNEQYF.

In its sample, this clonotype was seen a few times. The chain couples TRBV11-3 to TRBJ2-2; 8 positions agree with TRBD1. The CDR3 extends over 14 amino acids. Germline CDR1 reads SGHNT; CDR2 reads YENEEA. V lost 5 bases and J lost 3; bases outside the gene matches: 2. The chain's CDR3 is CASSRTGYTGELFF. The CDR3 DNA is TGTGCCAGCAGCCGGACAGGGTACACCGGGGAGCTGTTTTTT.

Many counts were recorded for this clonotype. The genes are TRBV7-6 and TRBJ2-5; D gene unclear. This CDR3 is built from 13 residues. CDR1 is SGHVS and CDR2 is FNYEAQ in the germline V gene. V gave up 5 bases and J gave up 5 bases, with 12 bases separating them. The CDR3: CASSALVAETQYF. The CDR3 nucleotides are TGTGCCAGCAGCGCGCTAGTAGCCGAGACCCAGTACTTC. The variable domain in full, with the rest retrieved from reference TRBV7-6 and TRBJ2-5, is GAGVSQSPRYKVTKRGQDVALRCDPISGHVSLYWYRQALGQGPEFLTYFNYEAQQDKSGLPNDRFSAERPEGSISTLTIQRTEQRDSAMYRCASSALVAETQYFGPGTRLLVL.

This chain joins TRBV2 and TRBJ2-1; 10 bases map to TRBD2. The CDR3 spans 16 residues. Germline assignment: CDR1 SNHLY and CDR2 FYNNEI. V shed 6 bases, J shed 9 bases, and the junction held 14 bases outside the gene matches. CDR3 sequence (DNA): TGTGCCAGCAGCGAGACTAGCGGGTGGGAGATTGGTGAGCAGTTCTTC. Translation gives CASSETSGWEIGEQFF.

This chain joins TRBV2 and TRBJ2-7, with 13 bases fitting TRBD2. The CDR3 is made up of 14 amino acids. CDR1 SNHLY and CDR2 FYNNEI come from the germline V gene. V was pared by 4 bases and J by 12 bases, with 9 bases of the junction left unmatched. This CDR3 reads CASSVTSGRAMTYF. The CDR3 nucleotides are TGTGCCAGCAGTGTTACTAGCGGGAGGGCCATGACGTACTTC.

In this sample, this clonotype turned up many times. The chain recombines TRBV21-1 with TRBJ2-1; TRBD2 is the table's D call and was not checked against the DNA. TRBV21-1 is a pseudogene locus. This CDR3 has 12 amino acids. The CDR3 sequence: CASSPPSCEQFF. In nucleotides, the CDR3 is TGTGCCAGCAGCCCTCCCTCGTGTGAGCAGTTCTTC.

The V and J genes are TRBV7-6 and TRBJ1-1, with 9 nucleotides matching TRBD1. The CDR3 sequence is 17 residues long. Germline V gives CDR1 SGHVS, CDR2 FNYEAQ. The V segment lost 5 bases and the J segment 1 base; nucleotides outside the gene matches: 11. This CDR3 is CASSHGGTGQGNTEAFF. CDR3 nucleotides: TGTGCCAGCAGCCATGGAGGGACGGGACAGGGGAACACTGAAGCTTTCTTT.

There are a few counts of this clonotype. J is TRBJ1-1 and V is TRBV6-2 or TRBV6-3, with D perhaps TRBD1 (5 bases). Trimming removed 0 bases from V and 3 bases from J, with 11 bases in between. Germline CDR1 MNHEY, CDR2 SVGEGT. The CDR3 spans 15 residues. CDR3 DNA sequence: TGTGCCAGCAGTTACTCCCGGGACGGCCACACTGAAGCTTTCTTT. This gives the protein CASSYSRDGHTEAFF.

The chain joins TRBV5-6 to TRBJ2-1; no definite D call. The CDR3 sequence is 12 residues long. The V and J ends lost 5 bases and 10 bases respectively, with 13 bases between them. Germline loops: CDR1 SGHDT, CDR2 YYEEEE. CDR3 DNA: TGTGCCAGCAGTAATTGGCGCAGGGAGCAGTTCTTC. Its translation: CASSNWRREQFF.

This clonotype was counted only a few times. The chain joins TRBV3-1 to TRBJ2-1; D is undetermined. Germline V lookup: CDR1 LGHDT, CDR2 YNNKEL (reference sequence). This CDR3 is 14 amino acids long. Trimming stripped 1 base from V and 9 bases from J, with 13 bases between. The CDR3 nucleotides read TGTGCCAGCAGCCAAGCCCCGATTCGAGGTGAGCAGTTCTTC. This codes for CASSQAPIRGEQFF.

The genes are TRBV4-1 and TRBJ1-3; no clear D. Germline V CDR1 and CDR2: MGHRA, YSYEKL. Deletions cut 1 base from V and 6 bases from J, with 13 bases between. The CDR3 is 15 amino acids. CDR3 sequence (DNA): TGCGCCAGCAGCCAAGGGAACCAGCAAGCAAACACCATATATTTT. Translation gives CASSQGNQQANTIYF.

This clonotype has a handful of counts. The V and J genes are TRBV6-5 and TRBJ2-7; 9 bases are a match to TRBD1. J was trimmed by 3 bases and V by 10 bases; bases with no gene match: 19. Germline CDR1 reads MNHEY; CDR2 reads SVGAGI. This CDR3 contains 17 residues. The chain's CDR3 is CAKAQGPGQGVDYEQYF. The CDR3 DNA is TGTGCCAAAGCCCAAGGTCCGGGACAGGGTGTTGACTACGAGCAGTACTTC.

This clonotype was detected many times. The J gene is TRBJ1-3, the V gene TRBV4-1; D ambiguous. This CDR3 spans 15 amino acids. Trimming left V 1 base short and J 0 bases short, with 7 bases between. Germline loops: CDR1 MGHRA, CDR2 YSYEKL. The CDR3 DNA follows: TGCGCCAGCAGCCAAGGGCCAACCTCTGGAAACACCATATATTTT. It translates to CASSQGPTSGNTIYF.

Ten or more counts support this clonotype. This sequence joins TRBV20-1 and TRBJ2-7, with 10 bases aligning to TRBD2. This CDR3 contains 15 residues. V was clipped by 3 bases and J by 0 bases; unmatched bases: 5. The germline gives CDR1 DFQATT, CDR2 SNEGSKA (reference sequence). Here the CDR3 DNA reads TGCAGTGCTAGGCCGCTAGCGGGGGCCTCCTACGAGCAGTACTTC. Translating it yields CSARPLAGASYEQYF.

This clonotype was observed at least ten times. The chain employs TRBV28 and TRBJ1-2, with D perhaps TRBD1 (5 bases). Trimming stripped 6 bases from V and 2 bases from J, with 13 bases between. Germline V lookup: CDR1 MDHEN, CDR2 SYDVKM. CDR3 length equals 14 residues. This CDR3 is CASSQEGRNYGYTF. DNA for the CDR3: TGTGCCAGCAGCCAGGAGGGGCGGAACTATGGCTACACCTTC.

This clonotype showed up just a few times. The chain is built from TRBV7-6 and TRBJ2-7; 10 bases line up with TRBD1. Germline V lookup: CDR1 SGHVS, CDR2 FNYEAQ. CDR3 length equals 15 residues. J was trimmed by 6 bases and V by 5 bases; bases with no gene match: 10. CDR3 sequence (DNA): TGTGCCAGCAGCCAAAACCGGGACAGGGGCGCCGAGCAGTACTTC. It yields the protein CASSQNRDRGAEQYF.

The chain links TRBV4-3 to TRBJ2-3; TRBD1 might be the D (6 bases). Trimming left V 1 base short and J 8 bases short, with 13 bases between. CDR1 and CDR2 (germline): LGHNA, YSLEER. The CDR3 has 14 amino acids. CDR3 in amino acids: CASSQVPAGATQYF. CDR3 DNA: TGCGCCAGCAGCCAAGTTCCTGCAGGGGCTACGCAGTATTTT.

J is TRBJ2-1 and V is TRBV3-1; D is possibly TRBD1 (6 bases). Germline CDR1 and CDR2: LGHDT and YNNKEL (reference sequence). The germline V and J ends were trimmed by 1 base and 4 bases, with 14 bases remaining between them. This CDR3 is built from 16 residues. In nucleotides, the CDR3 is TGTGCCAGCAGCCAAGGCATCGGGACACAATACAATGAGCAGTTCTTC. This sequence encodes CASSQGIGTQYNEQFF.

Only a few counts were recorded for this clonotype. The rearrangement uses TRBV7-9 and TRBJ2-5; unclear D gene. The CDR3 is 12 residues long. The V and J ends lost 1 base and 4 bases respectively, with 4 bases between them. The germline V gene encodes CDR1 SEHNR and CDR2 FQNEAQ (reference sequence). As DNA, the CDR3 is TGTGCCAGCAGCTTAGGGCCAGAGACCCAGTACTTC. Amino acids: CASSLGPETQYF.

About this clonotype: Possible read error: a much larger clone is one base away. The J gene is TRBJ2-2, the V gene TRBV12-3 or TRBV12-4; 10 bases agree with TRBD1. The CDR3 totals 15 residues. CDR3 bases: TGTGCCAGCAGTCGACAGGGGGCAAACACCGGGGAGATGTTTTTT. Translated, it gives CASSRQGANTGEMFF.

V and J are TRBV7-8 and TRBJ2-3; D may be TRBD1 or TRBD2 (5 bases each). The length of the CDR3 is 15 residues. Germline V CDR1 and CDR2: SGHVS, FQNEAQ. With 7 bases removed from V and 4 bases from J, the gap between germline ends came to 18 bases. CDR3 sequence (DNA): TGTGCCAGCACCCTGTCGAGGGGCGCGGCAGATACGCAGTATTTT. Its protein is CASTLSRGAADTQYF.

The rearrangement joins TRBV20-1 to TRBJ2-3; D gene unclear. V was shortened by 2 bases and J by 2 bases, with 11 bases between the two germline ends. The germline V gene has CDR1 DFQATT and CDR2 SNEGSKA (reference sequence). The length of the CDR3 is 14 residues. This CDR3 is CSARSSPLTDTQYF. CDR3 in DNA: TGCAGTGCTAGATCCAGCCCACTCACAGATACGCAGTATTTT.

This chain's CDR3 is CASSLREGRTEAFF. DNA for the CDR3: TGCGCCAGCAGCTTGCGAGAGGGAAGAACTGAAGCTTTCTTT. V is TRBV5-1 and J is TRBJ1-1, with D uncertain. CDR1 and CDR2 (germline): SGHRS, YFSETQ. V was shortened by 1 base and J by 5 bases, with 12 bases between the two germline ends. The CDR3 loop spans 14 amino acids.

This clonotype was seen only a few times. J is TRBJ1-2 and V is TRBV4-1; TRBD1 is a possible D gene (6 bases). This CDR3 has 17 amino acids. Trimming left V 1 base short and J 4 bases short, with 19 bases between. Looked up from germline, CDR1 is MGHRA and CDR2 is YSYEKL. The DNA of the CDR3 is TGCGCCAGCAGCCAAGCCCCCCTCCCCGGACAGTTCTATGGCTACACCTTC. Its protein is CASSQAPLPGQFYGYTF.